These 13 T cell receptor beta chains share one sample of origin, sequenced in a study of shared clonotypes between healthy human individuals. Libraries were prepared by immunoSEQ multiplex PCR; TCRdb keeps only in-frame clonotypes and omits some of them. The table includes 2 million to 2.5 million clones, more than 90% detected once. Sequencing input: naive CD4+ T cells sorted from blood. Subset meaning: CD45RA+ positively selected. These receptors all stem from a man aged 18 to 29 in good health.

This clone was seen once. The rearrangement uses TRBV9 and TRBJ2-2; 7 nucleotides match TRBD2. The CDR3 runs to 16 residues. V shed 0 bases, J shed 6 bases, and the junction held 8 bases outside the gene matches. The germline V gene encodes CDR1 SGDLS and CDR2 YYNGEE. The chain's CDR3 is CASSVVPSGNAGELFF. For the CDR3, the DNA is TGTGCCAGCAGCGTAGTACCCAGCGGGAATGCCGGGGAGCTGTTTTTT.

The rearrangement links TRBV28 to TRBJ2-7, with 7 bases identical to TRBD1. CDR3 size: 14 residues. Germline-derived CDR1 and CDR2 are MDHEN and SYDVKM. J was trimmed by 5 bases and V by 5 bases; bases with no gene match: 9. CDR3 nucleotides: TGTGCCAGCAGTCGAGCGACAGGGTCTGACGAGCAGTACTTC. It is translated as CASSRATGSDEQYF.

The rearrangement uses TRBV30 and TRBJ1-1, with TRBD1 matching 7 bases. Germline-derived CDR1 and CDR2 are GTSNPN and SVGIG (reference sequence). V lost 8 bases and J lost 0; bases outside the gene matches: 6. This CDR3 has 13 residues. CDR3 sequence: CAASGQLNTEAFF. The CDR3 DNA is TGTGCCGCTTCGGGACAGCTGAACACTGAAGCTTTCTTT.

This clone has a single count. The CDR3: CASSLVSWTFEAFF. In nucleotides, the CDR3 is TGTGCCAGCAGCCTAGTCTCCTGGACGTTTGAAGCTTTCTTT. The V call is TRBV7-2, the J call TRBJ1-1, with D uncertain. Trimming shortened V by 5 bases and J by 7 bases, and 17 bases separated the two germline ends. Germline CDR1 and CDR2: SGHTA and FQGNSA. The CDR3 is 14 amino acids.

The V call is TRBV27, the J call TRBJ2-1, with 16 bases that match TRBD2. Germline values: CDR1 MNHEY, CDR2 SMNVEV (reference sequence). This CDR3 has 17 amino acids. The V segment lost 5 bases and the J segment 6 bases; nucleotides outside the gene matches: 7. CDR3 region: CASSPGTSGGARNEQFF. The CDR3 DNA follows: TGTGCCAGCAGTCCGGGGACTAGCGGGGGGGCACGCAATGAGCAGTTCTTC.

In DNA, the CDR3 is TGCGCCAGCAGCCAAGGTAAGGAAGCAAGAGGCTACACCTTC. It is translated as CASSQGKEARGYTF. The rearrangement links TRBV4-1 to TRBJ1-2; no reliable D call. V lost 1 base to trimming and J lost 8 bases, with 14 bases between them. The CDR3 is 14 amino acids. The germline gives CDR1 MGHRA, CDR2 YSYEKL.

This rearrangement joins TRBV6-6 to TRBJ1-6; D is unclear. The V gene lost 5 bases and the J gene lost 6 bases, with 14 bases spanning the gap. Germline V gene sequence: CDR1 MNHNY, CDR2 SVGAGI (reference sequence). The CDR3 contains 15 residues. The CDR3 spells CASSLLLGGNSPLHF. CDR3 coding DNA: TGTGCCAGCAGTCTCTTACTGGGAGGTAATTCACCCCTCCACTTT.

This clone was observed a single time. The V and J genes are TRBV18 and TRBJ1-1; TRBD1 aligns across 8 bases. The germline V gene has CDR1 KGHSH and CDR2 LQKENI. The J segment lost 1 base and the V segment lost 5 bases, leaving 3 bases of the junction unmatched. This CDR3 has 14 residues. In DNA form, the CDR3 reads TGTGCCAGCTCAGTCGGACAGGGGAACACTGAAGCTTTCTTT. It codes for CASSVGQGNTEAFF.

This sequence joins TRBV19 and TRBJ1-2; D is unresolved. With 3 bases removed from V and 6 bases from J, the gap between germline ends came to 14 bases. Germline CDR1 LNHDA, CDR2 SQIVND (reference sequence). This CDR3 has 14 residues. The CDR3 sequence is CASSMRNKLHGYTF. The CDR3 nucleotides read TGTGCCAGTAGTATGCGGAACAAGCTTCATGGCTACACCTTC.

This chain connects TRBV7-9 to TRBJ1-4, with D perhaps matching TRBD1 (5 bases). The CDR3 has 13 residues. Germline assignment: CDR1 SEHNR and CDR2 FQNEAQ (reference sequence). Trimming removed 5 bases at V and 8 bases at J, with 12 bases between. DNA for the CDR3: TGTGCCAGCAGCCCTGGGGCCTTGGAAAAACTGTTTTTT. As protein: CASSPGALEKLFF.

Only one count was recorded for this clone. Other DNA sequences in the sample encode the same CDR3. This chain links TRBV7-2 with TRBJ1-3, with TRBD1 matching over 7 bases. V gave up 5 bases and J gave up 4 bases; unmatched junction bases: 8. Germline V gene sequence: CDR1 SGHTA, CDR2 FQGNSA. The CDR3 totals 15 residues. The CDR3 here is CASSPDRVSGNTIYF. CDR3 in DNA: TGTGCCAGCAGCCCTGACAGGGTCTCCGGAAACACCATATATTTT.

This chain links TRBV4-3 with TRBJ2-2; a weak D match, TRBD1 (6 bases). The germline V gene has CDR1 LGHNA and CDR2 YSLEER. The V end lost 1 base, the J end lost 0 bases, and 12 bases lay between the germline ends. CDR3 length equals 17 residues. The CDR3 region has the DNA TGCGCCAGCAGCCAAGTCAGGGGAACTACGAACACCGGGGAGCTGTTTTTT. Amino acid sequence: CASSQVRGTTNTGELFF.

The chain employs TRBV10-2 and TRBJ2-7; 9 bases are a match to TRBD1. Germline V gene lookup returns CDR1 WSHSY and CDR2 SAAADI. The CDR3 consists of 14 residues. The V segment lost 5 bases and the J segment 2 bases; nucleotides outside the gene matches: 4. The CDR3 is CASSTGQGTYEQYF. For the CDR3, the DNA is TGCGCCAGCAGTACAGGACAGGGGACCTACGAGCAGTACTTC.